The 22 T cell receptor beta chains reported below all come from one sample, sequenced in a study of vaccination effects on CD4 cells after COVID-19. Using immunoSEQ multiplex PCR, the repertoire was profiled, and TCRdb retains in-frame clones only, with some absent. The sample includes approximately 47,000 clones, roughly 72% of them seen just once. These receptors' antigens are unknown. Subsequent to approximately 11 days of culture, CD4+ T cells were isolated. Participants received two doses of either the BNT162b2 or mRNA-1273 vaccine. Sequencing used CD4+ T cells from PBMCs cultured without peptide, obtained after COVID-19 vaccination. All receptors derive from a human donor who received a COVID-19 vaccine.

This rearrangement joins TRBV6-5 to TRBJ2-3; D uncertain. This CDR3 has 15 amino acids. V gave up 6 bases and J gave up 0 bases, with 13 bases separating them. Germline values: CDR1 MNHEY, CDR2 SVGAGI. In DNA, the CDR3 is TGTGCCAGCAGACCTCGTCGGGCTAGCACAGATACGCAGTATTTT. This encodes CASRPRRASTDTQYF.

CDR3 in amino acids: CSAGQRQGEQYF. The CDR3 coding sequence is TGCAGCGCCGGACAGCGCCAAGGGGAGCAGTACTTC. V usage is TRBV29-1 and J usage is TRBJ2-7; the D gene is possibly TRBD1 (6 bases). The CDR3 is 12 residues long. V was cut by 7 bases and J by 7 bases, with 17 bases left in between. The germline V gene has CDR1 SQVTM and CDR2 ANQGSEA.

The V gene is TRBV28, the J gene TRBJ2-2, with 9 bases matching TRBD1. From germline, CDR1 is MDHEN and CDR2 SYDVKM. The CDR3 is 15 amino acids. V gave up 5 bases and J gave up 6 bases; unmatched junction bases: 7. CDR3 bases: TGTGCCAGCAGTCTCGCCGGACAGGGGTCCGGGGAGCTGTTTTTT. It translates to CASSLAGQGSGELFF.

V usage is TRBV24-1 and J usage is TRBJ1-4; D is ambiguous. Trimming took off 5 bases at V and 8 bases at J, with 20 bases between the two ends. The CDR3 runs 16 residues. The germline gives CDR1 KGHDR, CDR2 SFDVKD. The CDR3 is CATSVGSRGFQEKLFF. For the CDR3, the DNA is TGTGCCACCAGTGTGGGCAGCCGGGGATTTCAAGAAAAACTGTTTTTT.

This chain uses TRBV12-3 or TRBV12-4 with TRBJ2-3; D remains ambiguous. The CDR3 has 13 amino acids. V lost 4 bases, J lost 7 bases, and 12 bases lay in between. The CDR3 bases are TGTGCCAGCAGTTCCCAGGACGGTTATACGCAGTATTTT. Amino acids: CASSSQDGYTQYF.

The V and J genes are TRBV27 and TRBJ2-7; D perhaps matches TRBD2 (5 bases). The germline V gene has CDR1 MNHEY and CDR2 SMNVEV (reference sequence). The CDR3 has 13 amino acids. V was clipped by 2 bases and J by 2 bases, with 7 bases between them. CDR3 in amino acids: CASSLGGPYEQYF. The DNA for the CDR3 is TGTGCCAGCAGTTTAGGCGGGCCCTACGAGCAGTACTTC.

In this sample, this clone turned up a few times. This sequence joins TRBV4-1 and TRBJ2-2; perhaps TRBD2 as D (6 bases). With 0 bases removed from V and 6 bases from J, the gap between germline ends came to 11 bases. The germline CDR1 and CDR2 sequences are MGHRA and YSYEKL. CDR3 length equals 15 residues. The CDR3 DNA reads TGCGCCAGCAGCCAAGAGCTAGCGATCCCCGGGGAGCTGTTTTTT. Translated, it gives CASSQELAIPGELFF.

This clone came up a few times. This chain joins TRBV11-3 and TRBJ2-3; 8 bases are a match to TRBD1. Germline V gene lookup returns CDR1 SGHNT and CDR2 YENEEA. The CDR3 has 15 amino acids. V shed 2 bases, J shed 5 bases, and the junction held 6 bases outside the gene matches. The CDR3 DNA reads TGTGCCAGCAGCTTATCCCAGGGGGCGGTAGATACGCAGTATTTT. Translated, it gives CASSLSQGAVDTQYF.

CDR3 protein: CASSLQGANEQYF. CDR3 in DNA: TGTGCCAGCAGCTTACAGGGGGCCAACGAGCAGTACTTC. V and J are TRBV3-1 (or the pseudogene TRBV3-2) and TRBJ2-7, with 9 bases aligning to TRBD1. With 5 bases clipped from V and 5 bases from J, the junction kept 4 bases outside the gene matches. CDR3 length equals 13 residues. The germline V gene has CDR1 LGHDT and CDR2 YNNKEL (reference sequence).

The sample holds a few counts of this clone. This rearrangement joins TRBV5-1 to TRBJ2-2; TRBD1 matches at 8 bases. The CDR3 is 16 residues long. Germline V CDR1 and CDR2: SGHRS, YFSETQ. The V gene end was trimmed by 4 bases and the J gene end by 0 bases; junction bases not matched to a gene: 5. Written as DNA, the CDR3 is TGCGCCAGCAGCCCCGGACAGGGAACGAACACCGGGGAGCTGTTTTTT. Amino acids: CASSPGQGTNTGELFF.

The count of this clone is one. The rearrangement links TRBV15 to TRBJ2-1, with TRBD2 identical over 11 bases. The CDR3 totals 19 residues. Germline V gene data show CDR1 as LNHNV and CDR2 as YYDKDF (reference sequence). With 0 bases clipped from V and 4 bases from J, the junction kept 11 bases outside the gene matches. The CDR3 loop reads CATSRERGKTSGSYNEQFF. The CDR3 DNA follows: TGTGCCACCAGCAGAGAAAGGGGGAAAACTAGCGGGAGTTACAATGAGCAGTTCTTC. Combining the CDR3 with reference TRBV15 and TRBJ2-1 gives the whole variable domain DAMVIQNPRYQVTQFGKPVTLSCSQTLNHNVMYWYQQKSSQAPKLLFHYYDKDFNNEADTPDNFQSRRPNTSFCFLDIRSPGLGDTAMYLCATSRERGKTSGSYNEQFFGPGTRLTVL.

This clone appeared a single time. This chain links TRBV7-9 with TRBJ1-2, with TRBD1 matching 10 bases. The junction had 3 bases not matched to a gene; V was cut back by 5 bases and J by 3 bases. Germline CDR1 reads SEHNR; CDR2 reads FQNEAQ (reference sequence). This CDR3 is 14 amino acids long. The CDR3 DNA sequence: TGTGCCAGCAGCGGGGGGACAGGGGACTATGGCTACACCTTC. Protein sequence: CASSGGTGDYGYTF.

The chain combines TRBV9 with TRBJ1-2; TRBD1 aligns across 11 bases. Trimming cost V 4 bases and J 4 bases; bases outside gene matches: 6. The CDR3 is 15 residues long. Germline loops: CDR1 SGDLS, CDR2 YYNGEE. CDR3 loop: CASSSPGTGGYGYTF. The CDR3 nucleotides read TGTGCCAGCAGCTCTCCCGGGACAGGGGGCTATGGCTACACCTTC.

The chain couples TRBV4-2 to TRBJ1-2; 7 bases fit TRBD1. J lost 0 bases, V lost 1 base, and 2 bases had no gene match. This CDR3 contains 15 residues. Germline assignment: CDR1 LGHNA and CDR2 YNFKEQ. The CDR3 sequence is CASSQVQGSNYGYTF. The DNA for the CDR3 is TGTGCCAGCAGCCAAGTACAGGGGTCTAACTATGGCTACACCTTC.

In its sample, this clone was seen a few times. The chain links TRBV5-1 to TRBJ2-7; TRBD1 agrees at 7 bases. The CDR3 consists of 14 residues. The germline V gene has CDR1 SGHRS and CDR2 YFSETQ. The ends lost 4 bases at V and 1 base at J; junction bases unmatched: 5. CDR3 in amino acids: CASSQRDRSYEQYF. The CDR3, as DNA: TGCGCCAGCAGCCAAAGGGACAGATCCTACGAGCAGTACTTC.

The chain is built from TRBV27 and TRBJ2-2, with D perhaps matching TRBD2 (5 bases). The CDR3 is 15 amino acids. Looked up from germline, CDR1 is MNHEY and CDR2 is SMNVEV (reference sequence). The V end was cut by 8 bases, the J end by 4 bases, with 17 bases between. CDR3 DNA sequence: TGTGCCAGCGGAAAGACGGGGAGAAGCACCGGGGAGCTGTTTTTT. Its translation: CASGKTGRSTGELFF.

In this sample, this clone turned up a few times. The chain has TRBV12-3 or TRBV12-4 and TRBJ2-7; D unresolved. The CDR3 contains 13 residues. Trimming removed 3 bases at V and 13 bases at J, with 19 bases between. CDR3: CASSLGRRARSYF. Written as DNA, the CDR3 is TGTGCCAGCAGTTTGGGCCGCCGCGCGCGATCTTACTTC.

The chain links TRBV6-4 to TRBJ1-6; D might be TRBD1 (5 bases). The germline V gene encodes CDR1 MRHNA and CDR2 SNTAGT. This CDR3 has 15 amino acids. Trimming shortened V by 5 bases and J by 8 bases, and 16 bases separated the two germline ends. The CDR3 nucleotides read TGTGCCAGCAGTCCTCGCTCTGGGGGGGATTCACCCCTCCACTTT. Its protein is CASSPRSGGDSPLHF.

The chain couples TRBV4-2 to TRBJ1-4; the match to TRBD1 covers 8 bases. Unmatched junction bases numbered 5, after V lost 1 base and J lost 7 bases. Germline assignment: CDR1 LGHNA and CDR2 YNFKEQ. The CDR3 sequence is 15 residues long. The CDR3 nucleotides read TGTGCCAGCAGCCAAGGGGAGACAGGGGCTGAAAAACTGTTTTTT. Encoded protein: CASSQGETGAEKLFF.

The chain links TRBV18 to TRBJ2-1; TRBD2 matches 12 bases. The V and J ends lost 6 bases and 7 bases, in that order; junction bases with no gene match: 7. The length of the CDR3 is 15 residues. CDR1 and CDR2 from the germline V gene are KGHSH and LQKENI. The CDR3 region has the DNA TGTGCCAGCTCGCAGACTAGCGGGAGTTCTAATGAGCAGTTCTTC. Its translation is CASSQTSGSSNEQFF.

The chain links TRBV9 to TRBJ1-6; D gene unclear. The CDR3 consists of 14 residues. The V end lost 4 bases, the J end lost 10 bases, and 15 bases lay between the germline ends. CDR1 is SGDLS, CDR2 YYNGEE, per germline. In DNA form, the CDR3 reads TGTGCCAGCAGCACTAGACAAGGATTCTCACCCCTCCACTTT. Translating it yields CASSTRQGFSPLHF.

This rearrangement joins TRBV16 to TRBJ1-1, with D possibly being TRBD1 (5 bases). Germline CDR1 reads KGHSY; CDR2 reads FQNENV. This CDR3 is 15 amino acids long. The germline V and J ends were trimmed by 4 bases and 3 bases, with 15 bases remaining between them. The CDR3 bases are TGTGCCAGCAGCCCCATCTGGGGCAGACACACTGAAGCTTTCTTT. It encodes CASSPIWGRHTEAFF.